The next 23 T cell receptor beta chains were all read from a single sample in a study of blood T cell repertoires in COVID-19. Measured with immunoSEQ multiplex PCR; TCRdb has only the in-frame clones, and not every one. The sample has a few hundred thousand clones; approximately 89% are singletons. Material for sequencing was peripheral blood. The receptors stem from a man aged 35-49 years who had recovered from COVID-19.

The gene calls are TRBV11-2 and TRBJ2-7, with TRBD1 matching 7 bases. Germline values: CDR1 SGHAT, CDR2 FQNNGV. CDR3 length: 14 amino acids. The V gene end was trimmed by 2 bases and the J gene end by 5 bases; junction bases not matched to a gene: 6. The CDR3 here is CASSLFGTVDEQYF. The CDR3 region has the DNA TGTGCCAGCAGCTTATTCGGGACAGTTGACGAGCAGTACTTC.

The chain combines TRBV5-1 with TRBJ2-2, with 10 bases fitting TRBD2. J gave up 6 bases and V 1 base, and 3 bases lay outside the gene matches. The CDR3 length is 15 residues. Germline CDR1 is SGHRS and CDR2 is YFSETQ. The CDR3 DNA sequence: TGCGCCAGCAGCTTGAGGCTAGCGGGGGCCGGGGAGCTGTTTTTT. Translated: CASSLRLAGAGELFF.

The chain is built from TRBV19 and TRBJ2-1, with unresolved D. The V and J ends lost 1 base and 6 bases respectively, with 10 bases between them. This CDR3 is built from 14 residues. CDR1 is LNHDA, CDR2 SQIVND, per germline (reference sequence). CDR3 residues: CASSIGRRGNEQFF. The CDR3 region has the DNA TGTGCCAGTAGTATAGGGCGTAGAGGCAATGAGCAGTTCTTC.

CDR3 sequence (DNA): TGTGCCAGCAGTCCCCTAGGAGCTGGAAACACCATATATTTT. Residues: CASSPLGAGNTIYF. This chain uses TRBV27 with TRBJ1-3; D not certain. The ends were cut back, 5 bases at V and 2 bases at J, with 10 bases in the middle. CDR1 is MNHEY, CDR2 SMNVEV, per germline (reference sequence). This CDR3 comprises 14 residues.

This rearrangement joins TRBV11-2 to TRBJ1-2; D is unresolved. Germline CDR1 reads SGHAT; CDR2 reads FQNNGV. V shed 5 bases and J shed 0 bases, with 19 bases lying between them. This CDR3 contains 17 residues. This chain's CDR3 is CASSRPSGLQANYGYTF. The CDR3, as DNA: TGTGCCAGCAGCCGCCCCTCGGGTTTACAAGCTAACTATGGCTACACCTTC. The complete variable domain, with remaining parts taken from reference TRBV11-2 and TRBJ1-2, reads EAGVAQSPRYKIIEKRQSVAFWCNPISGHATLYWYQQILGQGPKLLIQFQNNGVVDDSQLPKDRFSAERLKGVDSTLKIQPAKLEDSAVYLCASSRPSGLQANYGYTFGSGTRLTVV.

This clone was counted a single time. Other DNA sequences in the sample encode the same CDR3. The chain uses TRBV12-3 or TRBV12-4 and TRBJ2-7; maybe TRBD1 (6 bases). The CDR3 has 12 amino acids. Trimming pared 5 bases from V and 3 bases from J, leaving 8 bases between. The chain's CDR3 is CASSRTDYEQYF. Written as DNA, the CDR3 is TGTGCCAGCAGTAGGACAGACTACGAGCAGTACTTC.

This chain links TRBV23-1 with TRBJ2-1; TRBD2 matches at 10 bases. TRBV23-1 counts as an open reading frame of uncertain function. The V gene end was trimmed by 6 bases and the J gene end by 5 bases; junction bases not matched to a gene: 10. There are 16 residues in the CDR3. DNA for the CDR3: TGCGCCAGCAGCCGAGACGTAGGACTAGCGGACAATGAGCAGTTCTTC. As protein: CASSRDVGLADNEQFF.

The gene calls are TRBV30 and TRBJ2-3, with 9 bases that match TRBD2. V gave up 4 bases and J gave up 0 bases; unmatched junction bases: 2. CDR1 is GTSNPN and CDR2 is SVGIG in the germline V gene (reference sequence). This CDR3 has 14 amino acids. CDR3 loop: CAWTSGTSTDTQYF. The CDR3 nucleotides read TGTGCCTGGACTAGCGGGACGAGCACAGATACGCAGTATTTT. Filled out from reference TRBV30 and TRBJ2-3, the complete variable domain reads SQTIHQWPATLVQPVGSPLSLECTVEGTSNPNLYWYRQAAGRGLQLLFYSVGIGQISSEVPQNLSASRPQDRQFILSSKKLLLSDSGFYLCAWTSGTSTDTQYFGPGTRLTVL.

The rearrangement joins TRBV30 to TRBJ2-1, with a tentative D call TRBD2 (5 bases). The CDR3 loop spans 12 amino acids. Germline CDR1 is GTSNPN and CDR2 is SVGIG (reference sequence). V shed 0 bases and J shed 14 bases, with 14 bases lying between them. CDR3 sequence: CAWSVGMTREFF. The CDR3 bases are TGTGCCTGGAGTGTCGGAATGACGAGGGAGTTCTTC.

A single count supports this clone. This chain joins TRBV9 and TRBJ2-1; 7 positions match TRBD1. This CDR3 region has 16 residues. The germline CDR1 and CDR2 sequences are SGDLS and YYNGEE. The J segment lost 6 bases and the V segment lost 5 bases, leaving 14 bases of the junction unmatched. CDR3 sequence (DNA): TGTGCCAGCAGTCCACAGGGGATCCCGTACAGCAATGAGCAGTTCTTC. Its protein product is CASSPQGIPYSNEQFF.

The rearrangement joins TRBV4-1 to TRBJ2-7; TRBD2 matches 7 bases. Trimming took 5 bases from V and 3 from J; bases not matched to a gene: 10. The CDR3 is 15 residues long. Per the germline V gene, CDR1 is MGHRA and CDR2 is YSYEKL. CDR3: CASSARVAGHYEQYF. CDR3 bases: TGCGCCAGCAGCGCCCGGGTAGCGGGTCACTACGAGCAGTACTTC.

This clone was counted once. This chain joins TRBV7-2 and TRBJ2-5; D not resolved. CDR3 size: 13 residues. Germline values: CDR1 SGHTA, CDR2 FQGNSA. V lost 1 base, J lost 4 bases, and 7 bases lay in between. CDR3 sequence reads: CASSLGPGETQYF. CDR3 sequence (DNA): TGTGCCAGCAGCTTAGGCCCGGGAGAGACCCAGTACTTC.

V and J are TRBV7-9 and TRBJ2-2; D unclear. This CDR3 spans 15 amino acids. V dropped 5 bases and J dropped 2 bases, with 12 bases sitting between them. Germline CDR1 reads SEHNR; CDR2 reads FQNEAQ (reference sequence). The CDR3, as DNA: TGTGCCAGCAGCCAACCGTGGAGTAACACCGGGGAGCTGTTTTTT. Protein sequence: CASSQPWSNTGELFF.

The V and J genes are TRBV5-1 and TRBJ1-2; D not certain. The CDR3 is 14 amino acids. CDR1 and CDR2 from the germline V gene are SGHRS and YFSETQ. Trimming took 3 bases from V and 6 from J, leaving 15 bases between them. The CDR3 here is CASSWAGRDNGYTF. The CDR3 DNA reads TGCGCCAGCAGCTGGGCGGGGAGAGATAATGGCTACACCTTC.

The table lists this clone with a few counts. CDR3 sequence reads: CASSFGRSGGIGYTF. CDR3 DNA: TGTGCCAGCAGCTTCGGCAGGTCGGGAGGGATTGGCTACACCTTC. This rearrangement joins TRBV7-9 to TRBJ1-2; D ambiguous. The germline V gene encodes CDR1 SEHNR and CDR2 FQNEAQ (reference sequence). This CDR3 is 15 amino acids long. V lost 3 bases, J lost 7 bases, and 18 bases lay in between.

The rearrangement joins TRBV10-2 to TRBJ2-1; weak D call: TRBD1 (5 bases). V was shortened by 5 bases and J by 6 bases, with 23 bases between the two germline ends. Per germline, CDR1 WSHSY and CDR2 SAAADI. The length of the CDR3 is 17 residues. The CDR3 region has the DNA TGCGCCAGCAGTAGAGACAGACTTACCCCTGCCCGCAATGAGCAGTTCTTC. Its translation is CASSRDRLTPARNEQFF.

The count of this clone is one. The chain recombines TRBV7-9 with TRBJ2-3, with 9 bases that match TRBD2. This CDR3 has 15 residues. Per the germline V gene, CDR1 is SEHNR and CDR2 is FQNEAQ (reference sequence). V dropped 4 bases and J dropped 1; count of bases not matched to a gene: 3. CDR3 residues: CASSSSGTGTDTQYF. CDR3 nucleotides: TGTGCCAGCAGCTCTAGCGGGACAGGCACAGATACGCAGTATTTT. Using reference TRBV7-9 and TRBJ2-3 for the parts outside the CDR3, the full variable domain is DTGVSQNPRHKITKRGQNVTFRCDPISEHNRLYWYRQTLGQGPEFLTYFQNEAQLEKSRLLSDRFSAERPKGSFSTLEIQRTEQGDSAMYLCASSSSGTGTDTQYFGPGTRLTVL.

The chain is built from TRBV6-2 or TRBV6-3 and TRBJ2-1; no firm D call. CDR1 and CDR2 from the germline V gene are MNHEY and SVGEGT. The CDR3 sequence is 12 residues long. Trimming cost V 4 bases and J 6 bases, with 7 bases left between them. DNA of the CDR3: TGTGCCAGCAGTTCTATGTCCAATGAGCAGTTCTTC. Translation: CASSSMSNEQFF.

This chain uses TRBV10-3 with TRBJ2-1; D might be TRBD1 (5 bases). There are 17 residues in the CDR3. V shed 5 bases and J shed 0 bases, with 17 bases lying between them. Germline CDR1 reads ENHRY; CDR2 reads SYGVKD. Here the CDR3 DNA reads TGTGCCATCAGTCCAGGGAAGTCTAGGAGCTCCTACAATGAGCAGTTCTTC. This encodes CAISPGKSRSSYNEQFF.

This clone has a single count. The chain uses TRBV5-4 and TRBJ2-3; tentative D call: TRBD1 (6 bases). Germline CDR1 is SGHNT and CDR2 is YYREEE (reference sequence). The CDR3 runs 14 residues. Trimming left V 1 base short and J 4 bases short, with 10 bases between. DNA for the CDR3: TGTGCCAGCAGCTTGTCAGGGGTTGCAGATACGCAGTATTTT. Protein sequence: CASSLSGVADTQYF.

This clone has only a few counts. The genes are TRBV5-5 and TRBJ2-7; TRBD1 matches 10 bases. Per the germline V gene, CDR1 is SGHKS and CDR2 is YYEKEE (reference sequence). V shed 4 bases and J 9 bases; nucleotides not matched to a gene: 10. CDR3 size: 14 residues. The CDR3 loop is CASSGTGAPLRQYF. CDR3 DNA sequence: TGTGCCAGCAGCGGGACAGGGGCCCCCTTACGGCAGTACTTC.

The gene calls are TRBV7-3 and TRBJ1-6, with TRBD1 identical over 7 bases. Germline lookup yields CDR1 SGHTA and CDR2 FQGTGA. The CDR3 spans 15 residues. Trimming removed 2 bases from V and 7 bases from J; junction bases left unmatched: 5. CDR3 residues: CASSLEGQINSPLHF. In nucleotides, the CDR3 is TGTGCCAGCAGCTTAGAGGGACAGATCAATTCACCCCTCCACTTT.

This clone was observed once. The chain recombines TRBV5-1 with TRBJ2-7, with D uncertain. The ends were cut back, 4 bases at V and 2 bases at J, with 7 bases in the middle. The CDR3 sequence is 12 residues long. The germline V gene encodes CDR1 SGHRS and CDR2 YFSETQ. As DNA, the CDR3 is TGCGCCAGCAGCCTTCCTCCCTACGAGCAGTACTTC. It encodes CASSLPPYEQYF.